The 12 T cell receptor beta chains listed next were all sequenced from one sample in a study of blood T cell repertoires in COVID-19. Profiling relied on immunoSEQ multiplex PCR, and the TCRdb table lists in-frame clones only, not all of them. This sample has about 220,000 clones; roughly 80% occur once, and the top ten carry about 2.5%. What was sequenced was peripheral blood. These receptors came from a middle-aged woman with active or convalescent COVID-19.

This clone was seen a single time. This chain joins TRBV21-1 and TRBJ1-1; the table calls TRBD1, which could not be checked here. TRBV21-1 is listed as a pseudogene. The CDR3 length is 19 residues. The CDR3 DNA reads TGTGCCAGCACCTCGGTTCGCACAGGGGGCAAGGGGGCGAACACTGAAGCTTTCTTT. This translates into CASTSVRTGGKGANTEAFF.

The chain uses TRBV11-3 and TRBJ2-3; TRBD1 matches 10 bases. With 3 bases clipped from V and 6 bases from J, the junction kept 9 bases outside the gene matches. The V gene's germline CDR1 is SGHNT and CDR2 YENEEA. The CDR3 consists of 16 residues. This CDR3 reads CASSLAFWDRGDTQYF. In nucleotides, the CDR3 is TGTGCCAGCAGCTTGGCCTTCTGGGACAGGGGCGATACGCAGTATTTT.

V usage is TRBV14 and J usage is TRBJ1-5, with 7 nucleotides matching TRBD1. V lost 4 bases, J lost 2 bases, and 8 bases stayed unmatched. Germline CDR1 is SGHDN and CDR2 is FVKESK. The CDR3 has 16 amino acids. CDR3 amino acids: CASSLRQGTGNQPQHF. In DNA, the CDR3 is TGTGCCAGCAGCCTAAGACAGGGAACCGGCAATCAGCCCCAGCATTTT.

This chain links TRBV4-1 with TRBJ1-4; 7 bases align to TRBD1. Germline CDR1 MGHRA, CDR2 YSYEKL. The CDR3 contains 16 residues. Trimming took 3 bases from V and 7 from J; bases not matched to a gene: 11. The CDR3 here is CASSHLPRGPGEKLFF. Written as DNA, the CDR3 is TGCGCCAGCAGCCACCTGCCAAGGGGGCCGGGTGAAAAACTGTTTTTT.

J is TRBJ2-1 and V is TRBV6-1, with D perhaps TRBD2 (6 bases). Trimming removed 6 bases at V and 6 bases at J, with 18 bases between. Germline values: CDR1 MNHNS, CDR2 SASEGT. This CDR3 comprises 15 residues. The CDR3: CASSEAGGGPNEQFF. The DNA for the CDR3 is TGTGCCAGCAGCGAGGCCGGGGGAGGACCCAATGAGCAGTTCTTC.

The chain links TRBV28 to TRBJ2-1; D not certain. The CDR3 extends over 17 amino acids. The V end was cut by 6 bases, the J end by 0 bases, with 18 bases between. Germline V gives CDR1 MDHEN, CDR2 SYDVKM. This CDR3 reads CASSPGSGWSSYNEQFF. CDR3 DNA: TGTGCCAGCAGCCCTGGTTCTGGGTGGAGCTCCTACAATGAGCAGTTCTTC.

The chain carries TRBV14 and TRBJ1-3; D not resolved. The CDR3 totals 15 residues. Germline V gene data show CDR1 as SGHDN and CDR2 as FVKESK. Between the trimmed V and J ends, which lost 5 bases and 2 bases, there was a span of 13 bases. The CDR3 nucleotides are TGTGCCAGCAGCGTGCTCGGTGCAACTGGAAACACCATATATTTT. It translates to CASSVLGATGNTIYF.

This clone appeared a single time. This chain joins TRBV14 and TRBJ2-2; TRBD2 is a possible D gene (5 bases). The germline V gene encodes CDR1 SGHDN and CDR2 FVKESK. The ends were cut back, 0 bases at V and 7 bases at J, with 12 bases in the middle. The CDR3 has 15 residues. CDR3 region: CASSQEIGRDGELFF. CDR3 DNA sequence: TGTGCCAGCAGCCAAGAAATTGGCCGGGACGGGGAGCTGTTTTTT. The full variable domain, with the rest looked up from reference TRBV14 and TRBJ2-2, is EAGVTQFPSHSVIEKGQTVTLRCDPISGHDNLYWYRRVMGKEIKFLLHFVKESKQDESGMPNNRFLAERTGGTYSTLKVQPAELEDSGVYFCASSQEIGRDGELFFGEGSRLTVL.

The chain combines TRBV6-4 with TRBJ2-3; D may be TRBD1 (5 bases). CDR1 and CDR2 from the germline V gene are MRHNA and SNTAGT. The CDR3 totals 12 residues. V shed 2 bases and J shed 8 bases, with 8 bases lying between them. The DNA for the CDR3 is TGTGCCAGCAGTGACGTTCAGGGTACGCAGTATTTT. This translates into CASSDVQGTQYF.

V and J are TRBV11-2 and TRBJ1-1; D may be TRBD1 (5 bases). The V end was cut by 1 base, the J end by 4 bases, with 16 bases between. In germline, CDR1 is SGHAT, CDR2 FQNNGV. There are 16 residues in the CDR3. The CDR3 DNA follows: TGTGCCAGCAGCTTAGGAGGGGCGGGGATCTCCACTGAAGCTTTCTTT. Its translation is CASSLGGAGISTEAFF.

The chain is built from TRBV30 and TRBJ1-1; 8 bases agree with TRBD1. The ends lost 4 bases at V and 4 bases at J; junction bases unmatched: 8. The V gene's germline CDR1 is GTSNPN and CDR2 SVGIG (reference sequence). The CDR3 consists of 14 residues. DNA of the CDR3: TGTGCCTGGACTTCAGGGGGCAGGCGCACTGAAGCTTTCTTT. Its translation is CAWTSGGRRTEAFF.

The chain joins TRBV7-2 to TRBJ2-7; 9 bases are shared with TRBD2. The germline gives CDR1 SGHTA, CDR2 FQGNSA. The J segment lost 6 bases and the V segment lost 5 bases, leaving 11 bases of the junction unmatched. The length of the CDR3 is 15 residues. The CDR3, as DNA: TGTGCCAGCAGCCCGTCGGGCGGGAGGGCCAGCGAGCAGTACTTC. Translating gives CASSPSGGRASEQYF. The variable domain in full, with the rest retrieved from reference TRBV7-2 and TRBJ2-7, is GAGVSQSPSNKVTEKGKDVELRCDPISGHTALYWYRQSLGQGLEFLIYFQGNSAPDKSGLPSDRFSAERTGGSVSTLTIQRTQQEDSAVYLCASSPSGGRASEQYFGPGTRLTVT.